The clone carrying this T cell receptor beta chain was detected only a few times. The sample belongs to a study of T-cell memory formation after mild COVID-19. MiXCR was run by TCRdb on the 5' RACE reads, yielding one entry per CDR3 protein. The sample holds roughly 150,000 distinct CDR3 sequences; more than 14% are singletons and the top ten take 11% to 15%. Germline CDR1 and CDR2: MNHEY and SVGAGI. This CDR3 region has 13 residues. Trimming cost V 6 bases and J 4 bases, with 12 bases left between them. Sample: PBMCs or a T cell subset sorted from them (not recorded which). The gene calls are TRBV6-5 and TRBJ1-1; TRBD1 might be the D (5 bases). This receptor was identified in an adult woman who had mild COVID-19 (a few samples of this study predate the infection). Cell type and time point are not known. DNA of the CDR3: TGTGCCAGCAGCCCCAGGGCGGGCACTGAAGCTTTCTTT. Translation: CASSPRAGTEAFF.